This T cell receptor beta chain was obtained from a study of blood T cell repertoires in COVID-19. At the level of the study: Samples of COVID-19 (acute and convalescent) were obtained from the United States, Italy and Spain. T cells, B-cell-depleted T cells, or PBMCs supplied cDNA or gDNA.

Patients of the Seattle cohort, enrolled during active infection, were followed longitudinally. This CDR3 comprises 17 residues. Germline V CDR1 and CDR2: LGHNA, YSLEER. Trimming took 3 bases from V and 3 from J; bases not matched to a gene: 10. Profiling relied on immunoSEQ multiplex PCR, and the TCRdb table lists in-frame clones only, not all of them. Of 250,000 to 400,000 clones detected, about 91% appear once; the ten largest clones hold 1.5% to 2%. The sequence came from a woman aged 30 to 39 with COVID-19, enrolled during active disease. The sequencing input was peripheral blood. V gene TRBV4-3 combines with J gene TRBJ1-4; 7 bases match TRBD1. The DNA for the CDR3 is TGCGCCAGCAGCCAGGGGTCATACGGGACAGCTAATGAAAAACTGTTTTTT. This translates into CASSQGSYGTANEKLFF.